These T cell receptor beta chains were read from a single sample in a study of blood T cells in healthy people across ages. TCRdb independently ran MiXCR on the 5' RACE reads; one entry per CDR3 protein. This table has more than 1,000,000 distinct CDR3 sequences, 20% to 25% appearing once. These data are also associated with another study on T cells of mothers and their children.

The sample was blood. The receptors were gathered from a girl aged 2-9 years in good health. The CDR3 runs from the conserved cysteine through the conserved F or W. D genes are given only for firm matches. Where a row states a size, it is once, few, many or the class of an expanded clone; other rows omit it.

J: TRBJ2-3
size: -
D: TRBD2
V: TRBV7-9
CDR3: CARSLGPSGGTDTQYF
DNA: TGTGCCAGAAGCTTAGGTCCTAGCGGGGGCACAGATACGCAGTATTTT

J: TRBJ2-1
size: -
D: TRBD2
V: TRBV15
CDR3: CATSTSGTRTYNEQFF
DNA: TGTGCCACCAGCACATCCGGGACTAGGACTTACAATGAGCAGTTCTTC

J: TRBJ2-2
size: -
D: -
V: TRBV7-9
CDR3: CATVPYTGELFF
DNA: TGTGCCACAGTCCCCTACACCGGGGAGCTGTTTTTT

J: TRBJ2-5
size: few
D: -
V: TRBV4-2
CDR3: CASSQGTQYQETQYF
DNA: TGTGCCAGCAGCCAAGGGACCCAGTACCAAGAGACCCAGTACTTC

J: TRBJ2-5
size: few
D: -
V: TRBV9
CDR3: CASSVDDERFF
DNA: TGTGCCAGCAGCGTGGACGATGAGCGGTTCTTC

J: TRBJ1-1
size: -
D: -
V: TRBV12-3/TRBV12-4
CDR3: CASSLTGSGTEAFF
DNA: TGTGCCAGCAGTTTAACGGGAAGCGGCACTGAAGCTTTCTTT

J: TRBJ2-1
size: few
D: -
V: TRBV20-1
CDR3: CSAPPRVAADNEQFF
DNA: TGCAGTGCTCCTCCTCGTGTAGCGGCAGACAATGAGCAGTTCTTC

J: TRBJ2-7
size: few
D: -
V: TRBV29-1
CDR3: CSVEGQTYEQYF
DNA: TGCAGCGTTGAAGGCCAGACCTACGAGCAGTACTTC

J: TRBJ2-1
size: few
D: -
V: TRBV9
CDR3: CASSVAGQGYEQFF
DNA: TGTGCCAGCAGCGTAGCGGGGCAGGGCTATGAGCAGTTCTTC

J: TRBJ2-4
size: few
D: -
V: TRBV5-6
CDR3: CASSSVGGALAKNIQYF
DNA: TGTGCCAGCAGCTCAGTTGGGGGCGCATTAGCCAAAAACATTCAGTACTTC

J: TRBJ2-2
size: few
D: -
V: TRBV6-5
CDR3: CASNPTVGTGELFF
DNA: TGTGCCAGCAACCCGACAGTTGGGACCGGGGAGCTGTTTTTT

J: TRBJ2-7
size: -
D: -
V: TRBV29-1
CDR3: CSVGTATEQYF
DNA: TGCAGCGTGGGAACAGCAACCGAGCAGTACTTC

J: TRBJ1-2
size: -
D: TRBD1
V: TRBV27
CDR3: CASSYNRDRGSNYGYTF
DNA: TGTGCCAGCAGTTATAACCGGGACAGGGGGTCTAACTATGGCTACACCTTC

J: TRBJ2-4
size: -
D: TRBD2
V: TRBV4-2
CDR3: CASSQVDSGAKWGKNIQYF
DNA: TGTGCCAGCAGCCAAGTAGATAGCGGGGCCAAATGGGGCAAAAACATTCAGTACTTC

J: TRBJ2-7
size: -
D: -
V: TRBV2
CDR3: CASSESWSLLYEQYF
DNA: TGTGCCAGCAGTGAGTCCTGGAGCCTACTTTACGAGCAGTACTTC

J: TRBJ2-5
size: few
D: -
V: TRBV12-3/TRBV12-4
CDR3: CASGDSGGTQYF
DNA: TGTGCCAGCGGGGATAGTGGAGGGACCCAGTACTTC

J: TRBJ2-3
size: -
D: -
V: TRBV10-3
CDR3: CAISESILRDTDTQYF
DNA: TGTGCCATCAGTGAGTCGATACTACGGGACACAGATACGCAGTATTTT

J: TRBJ2-1
size: few
D: -
V: TRBV20-1
CDR3: CSARDALARYNEQFF
DNA: TGCAGTGCTAGAGATGCCCTAGCGAGGTACAATGAGCAGTTCTTC

J: TRBJ2-7
size: few
D: -
V: TRBV7-9
CDR3: CASSSRTEQYF
DNA: TGTGCCAGCAGCTCCCGGACTGAGCAGTACTTC

J: TRBJ1-5
size: once
D: -
V: TRBV5-1
CDR3: CASSLDGLYSNQPQHF
DNA: TGCGCCAGCAGCTTGGACGGCTTATATAGCAATCAGCCCCAGCATTTT

J: TRBJ2-3
size: -
D: TRBD2
V: TRBV6-6
CDR3: CASSYPIAGGPTDTQYF
DNA: TGTGCCAGCAGTTACCCCATAGCGGGAGGGCCCACAGATACGCAGTATTTT

J: TRBJ2-5
size: -
D: -
V: TRBV14
CDR3: CASSQDLVDHLKETQYF
DNA: TGTGCCAGCAGCCAAGATTTAGTGGACCATCTTAAAGAGACCCAGTACTTC

J: TRBJ2-7
size: few
D: TRBD1
V: TRBV12-3/TRBV12-4
CDR3: CASSWGEGQRYEQYF
DNA: TGTGCCAGCAGTTGGGGCGAGGGACAGCGATACGAGCAGTACTTC

J: TRBJ1-6
size: once
D: -
V: TRBV7-2
CDR3: CASSLQAANSPLHF
DNA: TGTGCCAGCAGCTTACAGGCGGCTAATTCACCCCTCCACTTT

J: TRBJ2-2
size: -
D: -
V: TRBV19
CDR3: CASRIGTGELFF
DNA: TGTGCCAGTAGGATCGGGACAGGGGAGCTGTTTTTT

J: TRBJ1-2
size: -
D: -
V: TRBV12-3/TRBV12-4
CDR3: CASSWAGANYGYTF
DNA: TGTGCCAGCAGTTGGGCAGGGGCTAACTATGGCTACACCTTC

J: TRBJ2-1
size: -
D: TRBD1
V: TRBV7-8
CDR3: CASSLRQGHPIGDNEQFF
DNA: TGTGCCAGCAGCTTACGACAGGGTCATCCGATCGGGGACAATGAGCAGTTCTTC

J: TRBJ1-6
size: -
D: -
V: TRBV3-1
CDR3: CASSQVGDSPLHF
DNA: TGTGCCAGCAGCCAAGTTGGTGATTCACCCCTCCACTTT

J: TRBJ2-5
size: few
D: -
V: TRBV5-1
CDR3: CASSSGTEFQETQYF
DNA: TGCGCCAGCAGTTCTGGGACGGAATTCCAAGAGACCCAGTACTTC

J: TRBJ1-1
size: once
D: -
V: TRBV4-2
CDR3: CASSQGLGLGFGDTEAFF
DNA: TGTGCCAGCAGCCAAGGCTTGGGCCTTGGGTTTGGGGACACTGAAGCTTTCTTT

J: TRBJ1-1
size: few
D: -
V: TRBV29-1
CDR3: CSAQRAGRNTEAFF
DNA: TGCAGCGCCCAAAGGGCAGGGAGGAACACTGAAGCTTTCTTT

J: TRBJ2-6
size: -
D: -
V: TRBV4-3
CDR3: CASSQELVTGANVLTF
DNA: TGCGCCAGCAGCCAAGAGCTGGTTACTGGGGCCAACGTCCTGACTTTC

J: TRBJ2-7
size: few
D: TRBD1
V: TRBV4-3
CDR3: CASSTRQGPYEQYF
DNA: TGCGCCAGCAGCACCCGACAGGGGCCCTACGAGCAGTACTTC

J: TRBJ2-5
size: -
D: TRBD2
V: TRBV4-1
CDR3: CASSPWLSGAGTKETQYF
DNA: TGCGCCAGCAGCCCCTGGTTAAGCGGCGCGGGGACTAAAGAGACCCAGTACTTC

J: TRBJ2-5
size: few
D: TRBD1
V: TRBV24-1
CDR3: CATSDHGQGRETQYF
DNA: TGTGCCACCAGTGACCATGGACAGGGAAGAGAGACCCAGTACTTC

J: TRBJ2-1
size: -
D: -
V: TRBV14
CDR3: CASSPMSGFYNEQFF
DNA: TGTGCCAGCAGCCCTATGAGTGGATTTTACAATGAGCAGTTCTTC

J: TRBJ1-5
size: few
D: -
V: TRBV5-1
CDR3: CASRESSNQPQHF
DNA: TGCGCCAGCAGGGAGTCGAGCAATCAGCCCCAGCATTTT

J: TRBJ1-4
size: few
D: -
V: TRBV4-2
CDR3: CASSQDERTNEKLFF
DNA: TGTGCCAGCAGCCAAGATGAACGAACTAATGAAAAACTGTTTTTT

J: TRBJ1-1
size: few
D: TRBD1
V: TRBV2
CDR3: CASSGVDPTGDTEAFF
DNA: TGTGCCAGCAGTGGCGTTGATCCGACAGGGGACACTGAAGCTTTCTTT

J: TRBJ1-2
size: few
D: -
V: TRBV5-1
CDR3: CASISITGDYGYTF
DNA: TGCGCCAGCATCAGTATTACAGGCGACTATGGCTACACCTTC

J: TRBJ2-7
size: -
D: TRBD2
V: TRBV28
CDR3: CASRLAGGTLYEQYF
DNA: TGTGCCAGCAGACTAGCGGGGGGGACCCTCTACGAGCAGTACTTC